Shown below are 17 T cell receptor beta chains from a single sample sequenced in a study of T cell changes during pregnancy in multiple sclerosis. Profiling relied on immunoSEQ multiplex PCR, and the TCRdb table lists in-frame clones only, not all of them. The table records approximately 58,000 clones, about nine tenths of them present only once. Material: peripheral blood, obtained in the second trimester of pregnancy. These TCRs come from a female donor in good health, enrolled as a control in a pregnancy study.

The chain uses TRBV19 and TRBJ2-1; TRBD2 matches at 11 bases. CDR3 length: 14 residues. V gave up 5 bases and J gave up 8 bases; unmatched junction bases: 5. CDR1 is LNHDA and CDR2 is SQIVND in the germline V gene (reference sequence). The CDR3 DNA reads TGTGCCAGTAGTGTAGCGGGAGGGCCACATGAGCAGTTCTTC. It encodes CASSVAGGPHEQFF. The full variable domain, in which reference TRBV19 and TRBJ2-1 provide the parts outside the CDR3, is DGGITQSPKYLFRKEGQNVTLSCEQNLNHDAMYWYRQDPGQGLRLIYYSQIVNDFQKGDIAEGYSVSREKKESFPLTVTSAQKNPTAFYLCASSVAGGPHEQFFGPGTRLTVL.

This clone was detected once. This chain connects TRBV4-3 to TRBJ2-2; D may be TRBD1 (5 bases). V gave up 0 bases and J gave up 8 bases, with 13 bases separating them. The CDR3 runs 15 residues. Germline CDR1 reads LGHNA; CDR2 reads YSLEER. In DNA, the CDR3 is TGCGCCAGCAGCCAAGACGGCAGGGTGTTTGGGGAGCTGTTTTTT. Encoded protein: CASSQDGRVFGELFF.

The J gene is TRBJ2-7, the V gene TRBV7-9; D gene uncertain. CDR1 and CDR2 from the germline V gene are SEHNR and FQNEAQ (reference sequence). V was trimmed by 3 bases and J by 2 bases, leaving 8 bases between them. This CDR3 spans 13 amino acids. The CDR3 sequence: CASSFPSAYEQYF. In nucleotides, the CDR3 is TGTGCCAGCAGCTTCCCGAGCGCCTACGAGCAGTACTTC.

The chain has TRBV19 and TRBJ1-5; perhaps TRBD1 as D (5 bases). The CDR3 consists of 18 residues. Germline loops: CDR1 LNHDA, CDR2 SQIVND (reference sequence). Trimming stripped 2 bases from V and 4 bases from J, with 21 bases between. CDR3 in amino acids: CASSIRTGGGAANQPQHF. CDR3 DNA: TGTGCCAGTAGTATACGGACCGGGGGAGGGGCGGCAAATCAGCCCCAGCATTTT.

The rearrangement joins TRBV11-3 to TRBJ2-7, with D tentatively TRBD2 (6 bases). V was shortened by 4 bases and J by 7 bases, with 14 bases between the two germline ends. The CDR3 runs to 13 residues. CDR1 SGHNT and CDR2 YENEEA come from the germline V gene. The CDR3 region is CASSYTSLGEQYF. In nucleotides, the CDR3 is TGTGCCAGCAGCTACACTAGCCTCGGGGAGCAGTACTTC.

The gene calls are TRBV30 and TRBJ1-6; D is possibly TRBD1 (6 bases). CDR1 GTSNPN and CDR2 SVGIG come from the germline V gene (reference sequence). The germline V and J ends were trimmed by 3 bases and 3 bases, with 9 bases remaining between them. The CDR3 covers 14 residues. DNA of the CDR3: TGTGCCTGGAGACCGGGACACTATAATTCACCCCTCCACTTT. It specifies CAWRPGHYNSPLHF.

CDR3 sequence reads: CTVGSGGELFF. CDR3 DNA sequence: TGCACCGTGGGTTCAGGCGGGGAGCTGTTTTTT. V is TRBV29-1 and J is TRBJ2-2; D unclear. The germline CDR1 and CDR2 sequences are SQVTM and ANQGSEA. The CDR3 covers 11 residues.

The chain is built from TRBV27 and TRBJ2-3; 14 bases line up with TRBD2. The V segment lost 5 bases and the J segment 6 bases; nucleotides outside the gene matches: 10. The CDR3 length is 17 residues. The germline CDR1 and CDR2 sequences are MNHEY and SMNVEV (reference sequence). In DNA, the CDR3 is TGTGCCAGCAGTCGTTTGACTAGCGGGAGGGCCGGGGATACGCAGTATTTT. Translation: CASSRLTSGRAGDTQYF.

V is TRBV7-3 and J is TRBJ1-2; 9 positions match TRBD1. The trim removed 1 base at V and 2 bases at J, leaving 5 bases unmatched. Germline V gene data show CDR1 as SGHTA and CDR2 as FQGTGA. The CDR3 has 16 amino acids. The CDR3 region has the DNA TGTGCCAGCAGCTTAAGTGGGACAGGGAGGAACTATGGCTACACCTTC. Translated: CASSLSGTGRNYGYTF.

This clone came up once. The chain combines TRBV29-1 with TRBJ1-1; no clear D gene. The germline gives CDR1 SQVTM, CDR2 ANQGSEA. This CDR3 has 14 residues. Deletions cut 0 bases from V and 11 bases from J, with 19 bases between. CDR3 protein: CSVEDISIRGNAFF. DNA of the CDR3: TGCAGCGTTGAAGATATCTCAATACGCGGGAATGCTTTCTTT.

The chain combines TRBV6-5 with TRBJ2-7; D is ambiguous. This CDR3 contains 14 residues. Germline V CDR1 and CDR2: MNHEY, SVGAGI. With 1 base removed from V and 0 bases from J, the gap between germline ends came to 7 bases. CDR3 in amino acids: CASSYLASSYEQYF. CDR3 nucleotide sequence: TGTGCCAGCAGTTACTTAGCTAGCTCCTACGAGCAGTACTTC.

V and J are TRBV5-1 and TRBJ2-7; D ambiguous. The V and J ends lost 3 bases and 7 bases respectively, with 8 bases between them. The germline V gene has CDR1 SGHRS and CDR2 YFSETQ. This CDR3 contains 11 residues. The DNA for the CDR3 is TGCGCCAGCAGCTCCTCCAGAGAGCAGTACTTC. Amino acids: CASSSSREQYF.

V is TRBV10-2 and J is TRBJ2-7; 8 bases map to TRBD1. Germline lookup yields CDR1 WSHSY and CDR2 SAAADI. The V and J ends lost 8 bases and 3 bases, in that order; junction bases with no gene match: 3. The CDR3 consists of 12 residues. CDR3 loop: CASRTGLYEQYF. The CDR3 DNA follows: TGCGCCAGCCGGACAGGGCTCTACGAGCAGTACTTC.

This sequence joins TRBV28 and TRBJ2-7; the D is unclear. Germline V gene data show CDR1 as MDHEN and CDR2 as SYDVKM. V was shortened by 4 bases and J by 3 bases, with 4 bases between the two germline ends. The CDR3 length is 11 residues. The CDR3 spells CASSYSYEQYF. CDR3 DNA: TGTGCCAGCAGTTACAGCTACGAGCAGTACTTC.

This clone was detected a few times. The chain has TRBV4-2 and TRBJ2-1; no firm D call. Germline loops: CDR1 LGHNA, CDR2 YNFKEQ. CDR3 size: 12 residues. V lost 4 bases and J 6 bases, leaving 7 bases between the germline ends. The CDR3 nucleotides read TGTGCCAGCAGCCCAATAGCCAATGAGCAGTTCTTC. Encoded protein: CASSPIANEQFF.

The rearrangement links TRBV9 to TRBJ1-5, with D hard to call. Trimming removed 0 bases from V and 4 bases from J, with 8 bases in between. The CDR3 has 14 amino acids. Germline assignment: CDR1 SGDLS and CDR2 YYNGEE. The CDR3: CASSVGWANQPQHF. The CDR3 bases are TGTGCCAGCAGCGTAGGATGGGCAAATCAGCCCCAGCATTTT. The entire variable domain, with the rest obtained from reference TRBV9 and TRBJ1-5, is as follows: DSGVTQTPKHLITATGQRVTLRCSPRSGDLSVYWYQQSLDQGLQFLIQYYNGEERAKGNILERFSAQQFPDLHSELNLSSLELGDSALYFCASSVGWANQPQHFGDGTRLSIL.

The rearrangement links TRBV7-2 to TRBJ2-1; tentatively, D is TRBD2 (5 bases). With 1 base removed from V and 10 bases from J, the gap between germline ends came to 14 bases. The CDR3 covers 14 residues. Germline values: CDR1 SGHTA, CDR2 FQGNSA. This CDR3 reads CASSLGAWEYEQFF. CDR3 in DNA: TGTGCCAGCAGCTTAGGGGCTTGGGAGTACGAGCAGTTCTTC.